The 4 T cell receptor beta chains below all came from one sample that was sequenced in a study of CD8+CD57+ T cells in acquired aplastic anemia. For CDR3 and TCR beta VDJ profiling, genomic DNA was the template used. One entry per CDR3 protein, called by TCRdb with MiXCR from the reads. The sample yields around 150,000 distinct CDR3 sequences, around half seen once. Patients sequenced had flow cytometry evidence of CD8+CD57+ cell expansion. Material: sorted CD4+, CD8+, or CD8+CD57+ T cells (not recorded which) from PBMCs. These receptor sequences come from a human donor with aplastic anemia.

This sequence joins TRBV29-1 and TRBJ2-1; TRBD2 is a possible D gene (6 bases). V lost 7 bases, J lost 6 bases, and 25 bases lay in between. The CDR3 is 16 residues long. In germline, CDR1 is SQVTM, CDR2 ANQGSEA. The CDR3 nucleotides are TGCAGCGCCAGCAGCTTGGGAGCGGGCCCCTTCAATGAGCAGTTCTTC. Residues: CSASSLGAGPFNEQFF.

This clonotype was picked up many times. V and J are TRBV4-2 and TRBJ2-1, with 11 bases lining up with TRBD2. Germline lookup yields CDR1 LGHNA and CDR2 YNFKEQ. CDR3 length: 16 amino acids. With 7 bases clipped from V and 6 bases from J, the junction kept 11 bases outside the gene matches. The CDR3 nucleotides are TGTGCCAGCAACCCCTCCAGACTAGCGGGGACCAATGAGCAGTTCTTC. Its translation is CASNPSRLAGTNEQFF.

The rearrangement joins TRBV20-1 to TRBJ1-5; 10 bases are shared with TRBD1. Trimming removed 6 bases from V and 4 bases from J; junction bases left unmatched: 3. Germline CDR1 DFQATT, CDR2 SNEGSKA (reference sequence). The length of the CDR3 is 13 residues. The CDR3 region is CSAWDRGNQPQHF. In DNA form, the CDR3 reads TGCAGTGCCTGGGACAGGGGAAATCAGCCCCAGCATTTT.

Many counts were recorded for this clonotype. This sequence joins TRBV4-2 and TRBJ1-1, with TRBD1 identical over 7 bases. The CDR3 spans 15 residues. In germline, CDR1 is LGHNA, CDR2 YNFKEQ. The J segment lost 3 bases and the V segment lost 0 bases, leaving 4 bases of the junction unmatched. CDR3 loop: CASSQDFGQDTEAFF. The CDR3 nucleotides read TGTGCCAGCAGCCAAGATTTTGGACAGGACACTGAAGCTTTCTTT.